In this sample, the clone carrying this T cell receptor (beta chain) turned up a few times. Its target is unknown. These data belong to a study of cytomegalovirus exposure and HLA in healthy donors. Germline V lookup: CDR1 MNHEY, CDR2 SVGAGI. V gave up 0 bases and J gave up 6 bases, with 12 bases separating them. This CDR3 spans 15 amino acids. The study sampled nominally healthy donors, though unrecorded immune exposures were likely. Use of 60 Vbeta and 13 Jbeta primers characterized the PCR. The repertoire was sequenced with immunoSEQ multiplex PCR; TCRdb's copy has only in-frame clones and lacks some. The sample has almost 70,000 clones, more than 60% seen once; the top ten hold about 14%. Study results and caveats: Whilst most TCR sequences proved rare, a subset of public TCRs occurred across many donors. In a later analysis, HLA-associated beta chains showed higher expansion and lower generation probabilities than comparable chains.

The specimen sequenced was PBMCs. This chain joins TRBV6-5 and TRBJ1-5; D uncertain. The sequence was obtained from a male donor in good health and CMV-seropositive. CDR3 DNA: TGTGCCAGCAGTTACTCGGGGTTGGAGGGTCAGCCCCAGCATTTT. It yields the protein CASSYSGLEGQPQHF.